These T cell receptor beta chains were read from a single sample in a study of CD8+ T cells in alopecia areata. Using immunoSEQ multiplex PCR, the repertoire was profiled, and TCRdb retains in-frame clones only, with some absent. The sample contains about 200,000 clones, more than 45% of which appear only once. The sequencing here drew on CD4+ T cells sorted from blood, taken at week 0. These receptor sequences come from a human donor with alopecia areata. Each CDR3 is given with its conserved first and last residue.

cdr3_length | j_call | v_call | cdr3_aa
12 | TRBJ1-6 | TRBV10-2 | CASSDSPQSLHF
15 | TRBJ1-3 | TRBV27 | CASSLQGLGRNTIYF
14 | TRBJ2-4 | TRBV6-5 | CASSSGQGIYIQYF
15 | TRBJ2-3 | TRBV7-9 | CASSSLRTSTDTQYF
13 | TRBJ1-1 | TRBV6-1 | CASSGRGVPEAFF
11 | TRBJ1-2 | TRBV29-1 | CSVGGGVGYTF
15 | TRBJ1-1 | TRBV7-9 | CASSLSAGIFTEAFF
13 | TRBJ2-1 | TRBV7-3 | CASRLGPDNEQFF
12 | TRBJ1-3 | TRBV7-9 | CASSHSRSTIYF
13 | TRBJ2-3 | TRBV30 | CAWRKSGTDTQYF
11 | TRBJ2-3 | TRBV30 | CAWSGVDTQYF
13 | TRBJ2-5 | TRBV5-1 | CASSFKGLETQYF
13 | TRBJ1-1 | TRBV29-1 | CSVNRVLHTEAFF
16 | TRBJ2-2 | TRBV5-6 | CASITFGIANTGELFF
14 | TRBJ1-4 | TRBV30 | CAWSASGADEKLFF
13 | TRBJ1-1 | TRBV30 | CAWRFRENTEAFF
16 | TRBJ2-1 | TRBV18 | CASSPTTSGRGGEQFF
17 | TRBJ1-2 | TRBV18 | CASSPPAHIVANYGYTF
15 | TRBJ2-6 | TRBV28 | CASRAGLSGANVLTF
14 | TRBJ1-1 | TRBV30 | CAWRPGGGNTEAFF
12 | TRBJ1-1 | TRBV29-1 | CSVGGMNTEAFF
13 | TRBJ2-1 | TRBV29-1 | CSVGQRTRNEQFF
15 | TRBJ2-7 | TRBV4-1 | CASSQGEGPGYEQYF
15 | TRBJ2-6 | TRBV5-1 | CASSASGSGANVLTF
17 | TRBJ2-6 | TRBV5-1 | CASSGNGASAGANVLTF
18 | TRBJ2-6 | TRBV7-2 | CASSPYSGGAIGANVLTF
11 | TRBJ2-3 | TRBV4-1 | CASSLDKTQYF
15 | TRBJ1-2 | TRBV6-1 | CASSESGTVRYGYTF
15 | TRBJ1-2 | TRBV30 | CAWSLDRGANYGYTF
15 | TRBJ2-5 | TRBV5-1 | CASSLDPRTQETQYF
16 | TRBJ1-5 | TRBV19 | CASSIVGGSGNQPQHF
13 | TRBJ1-5 | TRBV10-2 | CASSPRQWEPQHF
12 | TRBJ1-5 | TRBV30 | CAWSRSNQPQHF
16 | TRBJ2-4 | TRBV9 | CASSPPGEAFGNIQYF
14 | TRBJ1-1 | TRBV9 | CASSVFQEDTEAFF
14 | TRBJ1-3 | TRBV6-6 | CASTAQLSSNTIYF
14 | TRBJ1-1 | TRBV14 | CASSRAQGYTEAFF
12 | TRBJ2-7 | TRBV29-1 | CSVGGQGYEQYF
15 | TRBJ1-1 | TRBV11-2 | CASSLTGRATTEAFF
14 | TRBJ2-7 | TRBV27 | CATLPRTGGYEQYF
15 | TRBJ1-2 | TRBV30 | CAWGPRPAGPYGYTF
15 | TRBJ1-1 | TRBV5-1 | CASSPGRSSSTEAFF
14 | TRBJ2-2 | TRBV10-1 | CASSAREAPGELFF
13 | TRBJ2-3 | TRBV19 | CASSRTDTDTQYF
14 | TRBJ1-2 | TRBV5-1 | CASSLVQRDYGYTF
17 | TRBJ2-7 | TRBV5-1 | CASSLDGTARTTYEQYF
15 | TRBJ1-1 | TRBV5-6 | CASTDTGQLNTEAFF
15 | TRBJ1-1 | TRBV9 | CASSFRGGGEGEAFF
17 | TRBJ2-2 | TRBV5-1 | CASSLARGGLNTGELFF
15 | TRBJ2-7 | TRBV25-1 | CASSEEGTGGHEQYF
15 | TRBJ2-1 | TRBV5-1 | CASSLEPRSYNEQFF
14 | TRBJ2-1 | TRBV30 | CAWSRSGSLYEQFF
12 | TRBJ1-2 | TRBV5-5 | CASSLEAYGYTF
13 | TRBJ1-1 | TRBV30 | CAWSVVGGTEAFF
14 | TRBJ2-1 | TRBV5-1 | CASSLQGVYNEQFF